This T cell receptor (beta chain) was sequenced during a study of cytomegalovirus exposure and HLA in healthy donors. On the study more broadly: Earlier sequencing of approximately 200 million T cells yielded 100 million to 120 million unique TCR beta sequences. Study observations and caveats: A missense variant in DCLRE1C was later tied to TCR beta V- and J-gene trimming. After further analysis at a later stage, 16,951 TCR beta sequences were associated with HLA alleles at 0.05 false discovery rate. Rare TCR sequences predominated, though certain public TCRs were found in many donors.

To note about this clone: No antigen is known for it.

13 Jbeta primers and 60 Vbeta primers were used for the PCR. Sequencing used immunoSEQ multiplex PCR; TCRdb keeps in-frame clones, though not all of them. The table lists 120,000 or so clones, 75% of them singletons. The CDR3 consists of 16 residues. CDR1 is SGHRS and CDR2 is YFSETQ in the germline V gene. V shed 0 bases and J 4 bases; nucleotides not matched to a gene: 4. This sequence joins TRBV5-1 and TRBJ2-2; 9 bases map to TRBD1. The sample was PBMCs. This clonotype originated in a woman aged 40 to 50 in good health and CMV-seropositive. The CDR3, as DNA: TGCGCCAGCAGCTTGGGTGGGACAGGGTCCACCGGGGAGCTGTTTTTT. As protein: CASSLGGTGSTGELFF.